These T cell receptor beta chains were read from a single sample in a study of blood T cell repertoires in COVID-19. Repertoires were generated with immunoSEQ multiplex PCR, while TCRdb's copy carries only in-frame clones and drops some. The top ten clones hold roughly 2% of a sample with about 280,000 clones, around 90% of them seen once. The sample comprised peripheral blood. The receptors stem from a woman in her 50s who had recovered from COVID-19. Each CDR3 is given with its conserved first and last residue. Each record gives: V gene, D gene, clone size, J gene, CDR3 DNA, CDR3 protein. A D gene is named only where the DNA matches it firmly. Clone size appears in some rows only: once, few, many, or a class for an expanded clone.

V gene: TRBV9
D gene: TRBD2
clone size: NA
J gene: TRBJ2-1
CDR3 DNA: TGTGCCAGCAGCCCCTTCACTAGCGGGACCTACAATGAGCAGTTCTTC
CDR3 protein: CASSPFTSGTYNEQFF

V gene: TRBV6-6
D gene: TRBD1
clone size: NA
J gene: TRBJ1-2
CDR3 DNA: TGTGCCAGCAGCCGACAGGGGGCCTATGGCTACACCTTC
CDR3 protein: CASSRQGAYGYTF

V gene: TRBV7-9
D gene: TRBD1
clone size: NA
J gene: TRBJ1-4
CDR3 DNA: TGTGCCAGCAGCTTATATGCAGGGGGTAATGAAAAACTGTTTTTT
CDR3 protein: CASSLYAGGNEKLFF

V gene: TRBV28
D gene: TRBD2
clone size: NA
J gene: TRBJ2-7
CDR3 DNA: TGTGCCACCCGGGGGGGCGGCACCTACGAGCAGTACTTC
CDR3 protein: CATRGGGTYEQYF

V gene: TRBV6-5
D gene: NA
clone size: few
J gene: TRBJ2-1
CDR3 DNA: TGTGCCAGCAGCTATTCACAGGGAACGAATGAGCAGTTCTTC
CDR3 protein: CASSYSQGTNEQFF

V gene: TRBV20-1
D gene: NA
clone size: NA
J gene: TRBJ1-5
CDR3 DNA: TGCAGTGCTAGTCAACTTAGCAATCAGCCCCAGCATTTT
CDR3 protein: CSASQLSNQPQHF

V gene: TRBV4-3
D gene: TRBD2
clone size: few
J gene: TRBJ2-1
CDR3 DNA: TGCGCCAGCAGCCAAGACCCACCTAGCGGGAGTAACAATGAGCAGTTCTTC
CDR3 protein: CASSQDPPSGSNNEQFF

V gene: TRBV12-3/TRBV12-4
D gene: NA
clone size: NA
J gene: TRBJ2-2
CDR3 DNA: TGTGCCAGCAGTTACAGGGAGACCGGGGAGCTGTTTTTT
CDR3 protein: CASSYRETGELFF

V gene: TRBV30
D gene: TRBD2
clone size: few
J gene: TRBJ2-7
CDR3 DNA: TGTGCCTGGAGGTTGAGCGGGAGGGCCGGGCGGAACGAGCAGTACTTC
CDR3 protein: CAWRLSGRAGRNEQYF

V gene: TRBV27
D gene: NA
clone size: NA
J gene: TRBJ1-6
CDR3 DNA: TGTGCCAGCAGTCCAAGACAGCAGATAAATTCACCCCTCCACTTT
CDR3 protein: CASSPRQQINSPLHF

V gene: TRBV4-1
D gene: NA
clone size: NA
J gene: TRBJ1-2
CDR3 DNA: TGCGCCAGCAGTTCCACCTCCAGGTTTTGGACTAACTATGGCTACACCTTC
CDR3 protein: CASSSTSRFWTNYGYTF

V gene: TRBV28
D gene: TRBD1
clone size: NA
J gene: TRBJ1-5
CDR3 DNA: TGTGCCAGCGTTCTAGCAGGGGGCGGTCAGCCCCAGCATTTT
CDR3 protein: CASVLAGGGQPQHF

V gene: TRBV3-1/TRBV3-2
D gene: NA
clone size: NA
J gene: TRBJ2-5
CDR3 DNA: TGTGCCAGCAGCCAAATAATAGCCGGAGAGACCCAGTACTTC
CDR3 protein: CASSQIIAGETQYF

V gene: TRBV5-1
D gene: TRBD2
clone size: NA
J gene: TRBJ2-2
CDR3 DNA: TGCGCCAGCAGCTTGCGGGGGGACACCGGGGAGCTGTTTTTT
CDR3 protein: CASSLRGDTGELFF

V gene: TRBV7-2
D gene: TRBD2
clone size: NA
J gene: TRBJ2-7
CDR3 DNA: TGTGCCAGCAGCTCCGGACTAGGATCCTACGAGCAGTACTTC
CDR3 protein: CASSSGLGSYEQYF

V gene: TRBV9
D gene: NA
clone size: NA
J gene: TRBJ2-1
CDR3 DNA: TGTGCCAGCAGCGTAGAGATTAGCGGCTACAATGAGCAGTTCTTC
CDR3 protein: CASSVEISGYNEQFF

V gene: TRBV7-8
D gene: NA
clone size: once
J gene: TRBJ1-1
CDR3 DNA: TGTGCCAGCAGCTTAGCGGGACAGAACACTGAAGCTTTCTTT
CDR3 protein: CASSLAGQNTEAFF

V gene: TRBV6-6
D gene: NA
clone size: NA
J gene: TRBJ2-7
CDR3 DNA: TGTGCCAGCAGTCGTAGACACATGCTCAACGAGCAGTACTTC
CDR3 protein: CASSRRHMLNEQYF

V gene: TRBV28
D gene: NA
clone size: NA
J gene: TRBJ1-1
CDR3 DNA: TGTGCCAGCAGTTTGCGGGGGGGGACCACTGAAGCTTTCTTT
CDR3 protein: CASSLRGGTTEAFF

V gene: TRBV3-1/TRBV3-2
D gene: NA
clone size: NA
J gene: TRBJ2-5
CDR3 DNA: TGTGCCAGCAGCCCTCAGGTCGGGGGGCCATCAGAGACCCAGTACTTC
CDR3 protein: CASSPQVGGPSETQYF

V gene: TRBV4-3
D gene: NA
clone size: NA
J gene: TRBJ2-7
CDR3 DNA: TGCGCCAGCAGCCAAGACAGTTCACGCTCCTACGAGCAGTACTTC
CDR3 protein: CASSQDSSRSYEQYF

V gene: TRBV9
D gene: NA
clone size: NA
J gene: TRBJ1-2
CDR3 DNA: TGTGCCAGCAGCGTAGACACATTCTATGGCTACACCTTC
CDR3 protein: CASSVDTFYGYTF

V gene: TRBV6-2/TRBV6-3
D gene: TRBD1
clone size: NA
J gene: TRBJ1-5
CDR3 DNA: TGTGCCAGCAGTGCCGGGACAGGAAGAGGTCAGCCCCAGCATTTT
CDR3 protein: CASSAGTGRGQPQHF

V gene: TRBV5-1
D gene: NA
clone size: NA
J gene: TRBJ1-1
CDR3 DNA: TGCGCCAGCAGCTTGGCCGCAGGGCTTGAAGCTTTCTTT
CDR3 protein: CASSLAAGLEAFF

V gene: TRBV19
D gene: NA
clone size: NA
J gene: TRBJ2-5
CDR3 DNA: TGTGCCAGTAGTATTAACAGGGAAGAGACCCAGTACTTC
CDR3 protein: CASSINREETQYF

V gene: TRBV6-2/TRBV6-3
D gene: TRBD2
clone size: NA
J gene: TRBJ2-1
CDR3 DNA: TGTGCCAGCAGTGTCACTAGCGGGAGGGTATACGTTAATGAGCAGTTCTTC
CDR3 protein: CASSVTSGRVYVNEQFF

V gene: TRBV9
D gene: NA
clone size: NA
J gene: TRBJ1-3
CDR3 DNA: TGTGCCAGCAGCGCGCGGGACTCTGGAAACACCATATATTTT
CDR3 protein: CASSARDSGNTIYF

V gene: TRBV9
D gene: NA
clone size: NA
J gene: TRBJ2-3
CDR3 DNA: TGTGCCAGCAGCGTTACTAGGGCCTCCGATACGCAGTATTTT
CDR3 protein: CASSVTRASDTQYF

V gene: TRBV4-1
D gene: NA
clone size: few
J gene: TRBJ2-7
CDR3 DNA: TGCGCCAGCAGCCTGGGGGGACAGTACGAGCAGTACTTC
CDR3 protein: CASSLGGQYEQYF

V gene: TRBV7-9
D gene: NA
clone size: NA
J gene: TRBJ2-2
CDR3 DNA: TGTGCCAGCAGCTTACACCTAAACACCGGGGAGCTGTTTTTT
CDR3 protein: CASSLHLNTGELFF

V gene: TRBV5-4
D gene: TRBD1
clone size: NA
J gene: TRBJ2-7
CDR3 DNA: TGTGCCAGCAGCCTGGCCGGGACAGGGGTACACGAGCAGTACTTC
CDR3 protein: CASSLAGTGVHEQYF

V gene: TRBV6-5
D gene: TRBD1
clone size: NA
J gene: TRBJ1-4
CDR3 DNA: TGTGCCGGGAAGGGACAGATAAATGAAAAACTGTTTTTT
CDR3 protein: CAGKGQINEKLFF

V gene: TRBV11-3
D gene: NA
clone size: NA
J gene: TRBJ1-2
CDR3 DNA: TGTGCCAGCAGCTTAAATCGAGGGAAGACCCGGCCGGATAGCTACACCTTC
CDR3 protein: CASSLNRGKTRPDSYTF

V gene: TRBV29-1
D gene: TRBD2
clone size: NA
J gene: TRBJ2-7
CDR3 DNA: TGCAGCGTTGGATGGGGAGGGCCCTACGAGCAGTACTTC
CDR3 protein: CSVGWGGPYEQYF

V gene: TRBV7-2
D gene: TRBD2
clone size: NA
J gene: TRBJ2-5
CDR3 DNA: TGTGCCAGCAGCTCCACCGTGGGGAGGGGAGAGACCCAGTACTTC
CDR3 protein: CASSSTVGRGETQYF

V gene: TRBV7-6
D gene: TRBD2
clone size: NA
J gene: TRBJ2-7
CDR3 DNA: TGTGCCAGCAGCTTAGGGGTAGCGGGAGGTTCGGACGAGCAGTACTTC
CDR3 protein: CASSLGVAGGSDEQYF

V gene: TRBV19
D gene: NA
clone size: NA
J gene: TRBJ1-1
CDR3 DNA: TGTGCCAGTACTCGGGCAACAGGTGAAGCTTTCTTT
CDR3 protein: CASTRATGEAFF

V gene: TRBV5-1
D gene: TRBD1
clone size: NA
J gene: TRBJ2-7
CDR3 DNA: TGCGCCAGCAGCCCGGTACTACAGGGGTCTCGGGACGAGCAGTACTTC
CDR3 protein: CASSPVLQGSRDEQYF

V gene: TRBV5-1
D gene: NA
clone size: NA
J gene: TRBJ1-4
CDR3 DNA: TGCGCCAGCAGCTTGGACGGCCTGGGGAGGAAACTGTTTTTT
CDR3 protein: CASSLDGLGRKLFF

V gene: TRBV6-6
D gene: NA
clone size: many
J gene: TRBJ2-6
CDR3 DNA: TGTGCCAGCAGGTCCCACACCGGGGCCAACGTCCTGACTTTC
CDR3 protein: CASRSHTGANVLTF